The 8 T cell receptor beta chains below all came from one sample that was sequenced in a study of OX40 agonist ivuxolimab in advanced cancers. Only in-frame clones appear in the TCRdb table, and some are missing; sequencing was by immunoSEQ multiplex PCR. Among around 110,000 clones listed, 90% were seen once. The specimen comprised CD4+ or CD8+ T cells sorted from blood, sampled in a trial of the OX40 agonist ivuxolimab. The source is an adult with an advanced solid tumor such as melanoma, head and neck, liver or kidney cancer.

The rearrangement links TRBV4-2 to TRBJ1-2; D is uncertain. The CDR3 runs 14 residues. Trimming took 1 base from V and 6 from J, leaving 12 bases between them. Germline V gene sequence: CDR1 LGHNA, CDR2 YNFKEQ. In nucleotides, the CDR3 is TGTGCCAGCAGCCAAGTCACCGAAAACAATGGCTACACCTTC. Its protein product is CASSQVTENNGYTF.

The V and J genes are TRBV19 and TRBJ2-3; D gene ambiguous. Germline lookup yields CDR1 LNHDA and CDR2 SQIVND (reference sequence). This CDR3 has 13 residues. Trimming left V 1 base short and J 3 bases short, with 5 bases between. The CDR3 here is CASSIVGTDTQYF. The CDR3 nucleotides read TGTGCCAGTAGTATAGTTGGAACAGATACGCAGTATTTT. The full variable domain, in which reference TRBV19 and TRBJ2-3 provide the parts outside the CDR3, is DGGITQSPKYLFRKEGQNVTLSCEQNLNHDAMYWYRQDPGQGLRLIYYSQIVNDFQKGDIAEGYSVSREKKESFPLTVTSAQKNPTAFYLCASSIVGTDTQYFGPGTRLTVL.

The gene calls are TRBV29-1 and TRBJ2-2; D is unclear. This CDR3 is built from 14 residues. V gave up 6 bases and J gave up 0 bases, with 11 bases separating them. Germline V lookup: CDR1 SQVTM, CDR2 ANQGSEA. CDR3 loop: CSVSQRSNTGELFF. The CDR3 coding sequence is TGCAGCGTGTCACAGAGATCGAACACCGGGGAGCTGTTTTTT.

The gene calls are TRBV11-3 and TRBJ2-3, with 9 bases matching TRBD2. CDR3 length: 16 residues. Per germline, CDR1 SGHNT and CDR2 YENEEA. J gave up 1 base and V 3 bases, and 5 bases lay outside the gene matches. CDR3 protein: CASSFGGGGGTDTQYF. Here the CDR3 DNA reads TGTGCCAGCAGCTTTGGAGGCGGGGGGGGCACAGATACGCAGTATTTT.

The rearrangement uses TRBV6-5 and TRBJ1-1, with D unclear. This CDR3 has 13 residues. V lost 2 bases to trimming and J lost 3 bases, with 7 bases between them. Germline assignment: CDR1 MNHEY and CDR2 SVGAGI. CDR3 protein: CASSYNKDTEAFF. The CDR3 nucleotides are TGTGCCAGCAGTTACAATAAGGACACTGAAGCTTTCTTT.

This clone was counted only a few times. This rearrangement joins TRBV20-1 to TRBJ1-5; D ambiguous. Germline loops: CDR1 DFQATT, CDR2 SNEGSKA (reference sequence). The V and J ends lost 3 bases and 4 bases respectively, with 1 base between them. The CDR3 is 10 amino acids. CDR3 residues: CSASNQPQHF. The CDR3 DNA follows: TGCAGTGCTAGTAATCAGCCCCAGCATTTT.

A single count supports this clone. The chain uses TRBV28 and TRBJ1-1; 9 bases align to TRBD1. CDR1 is MDHEN, CDR2 SYDVKM, per germline. V shed 6 bases and J 8 bases; nucleotides not matched to a gene: 4. This CDR3 contains 12 residues. CDR3 in DNA: TGTGCCAGCAGGCATACAGGGGGCGAAGCTTTCTTT. It is translated as CASRHTGGEAFF.

This chain connects TRBV30 to TRBJ1-5, with 8 nucleotides matching TRBD1. J gave up 3 bases and V 7 bases, and 8 bases lay outside the gene matches. CDR3 size: 14 residues. The germline V gene has CDR1 GTSNPN and CDR2 SVGIG (reference sequence). The CDR3 DNA follows: TGTGCCTTCGGTTCAGGGGGCTCCAATCAGCCCCAGCATTTT. Encoded protein: CAFGSGGSNQPQHF.